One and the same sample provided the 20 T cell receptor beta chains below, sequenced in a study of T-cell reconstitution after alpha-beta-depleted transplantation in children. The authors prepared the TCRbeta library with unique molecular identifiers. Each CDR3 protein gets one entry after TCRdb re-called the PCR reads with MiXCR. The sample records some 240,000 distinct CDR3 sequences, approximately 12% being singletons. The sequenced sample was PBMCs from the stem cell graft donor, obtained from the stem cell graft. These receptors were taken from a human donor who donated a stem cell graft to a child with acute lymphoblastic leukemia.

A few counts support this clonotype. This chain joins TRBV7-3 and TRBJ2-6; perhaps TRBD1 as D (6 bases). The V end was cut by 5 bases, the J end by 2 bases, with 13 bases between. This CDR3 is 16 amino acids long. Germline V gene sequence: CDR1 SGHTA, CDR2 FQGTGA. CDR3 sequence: CASSRASGAGANVLTF. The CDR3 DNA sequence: TGTGCCAGCAGCCGAGCCTCAGGGGCTGGGGCCAACGTCCTGACTTTC.

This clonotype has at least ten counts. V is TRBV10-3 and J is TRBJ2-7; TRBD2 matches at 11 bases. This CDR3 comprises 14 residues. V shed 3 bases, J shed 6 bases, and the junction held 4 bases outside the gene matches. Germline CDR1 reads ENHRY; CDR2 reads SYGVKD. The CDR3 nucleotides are TGTGCCATCAGTGAAACTAGCGGGAGAAGCGAGCAGTACTTC. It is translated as CAISETSGRSEQYF.

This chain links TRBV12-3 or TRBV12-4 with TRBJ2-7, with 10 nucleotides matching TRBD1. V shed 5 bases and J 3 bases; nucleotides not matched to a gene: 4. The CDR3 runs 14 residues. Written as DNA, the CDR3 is TGTGCCAGCAGTCCATGGACAGGGGGCTACGAGCAGTACTTC. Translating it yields CASSPWTGGYEQYF.

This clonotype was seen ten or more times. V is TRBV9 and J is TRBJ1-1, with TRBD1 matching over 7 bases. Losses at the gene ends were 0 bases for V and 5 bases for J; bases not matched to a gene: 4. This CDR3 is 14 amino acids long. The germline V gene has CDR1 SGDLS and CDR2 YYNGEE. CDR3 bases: TGTGCCAGCAGCGTAGAAGGGGGCGCGACTGAAGCTTTCTTT. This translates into CASSVEGGATEAFF.

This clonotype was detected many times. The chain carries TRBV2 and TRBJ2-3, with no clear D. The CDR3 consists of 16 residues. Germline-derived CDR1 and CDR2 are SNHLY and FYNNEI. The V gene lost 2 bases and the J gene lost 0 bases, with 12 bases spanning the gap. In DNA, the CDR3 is TGTGCCAGCAGTGAAAACATCCAACCTAGCACAGATACGCAGTATTTT. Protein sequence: CASSENIQPSTDTQYF.

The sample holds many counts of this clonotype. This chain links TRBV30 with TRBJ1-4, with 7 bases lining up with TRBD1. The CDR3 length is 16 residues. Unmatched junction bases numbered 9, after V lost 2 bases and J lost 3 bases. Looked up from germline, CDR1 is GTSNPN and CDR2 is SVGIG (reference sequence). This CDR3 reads CAWSLPTGEANEKLFF. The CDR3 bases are TGTGCCTGGAGTCTCCCAACAGGGGAAGCTAATGAAAAACTGTTTTTT.

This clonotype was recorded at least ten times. The CDR3 nucleotides read TGTGCCTGGTACGCGGGAGGCGGGGAGCTGTTTTTT. It is translated as CAWYAGGGELFF. J is TRBJ2-2 and V is TRBV30, with 8 bases matching TRBD2. CDR1 is GTSNPN and CDR2 is SVGIG in the germline V gene (reference sequence). The CDR3 sequence is 12 residues long. Trimming at V came to 5 bases and at J to 7 bases, leaving 3 bases not matched to a gene.

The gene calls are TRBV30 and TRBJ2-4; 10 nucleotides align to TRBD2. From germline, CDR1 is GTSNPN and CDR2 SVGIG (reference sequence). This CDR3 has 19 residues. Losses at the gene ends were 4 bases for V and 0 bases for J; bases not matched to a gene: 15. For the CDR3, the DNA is TGTGCCTGGACTCGCTCTCCAATAGCGGGGGGTTTAGCCAAAAACATTCAGTACTTC. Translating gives CAWTRSPIAGGLAKNIQYF.

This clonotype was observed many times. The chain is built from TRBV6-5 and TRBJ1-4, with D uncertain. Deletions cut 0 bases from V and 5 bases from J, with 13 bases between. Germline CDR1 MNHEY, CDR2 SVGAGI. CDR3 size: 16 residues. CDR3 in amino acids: CASSYSMGWANEKLFF. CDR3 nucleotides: TGTGCCAGCAGTTACTCCATGGGGTGGGCGAATGAAAAACTGTTTTTT.

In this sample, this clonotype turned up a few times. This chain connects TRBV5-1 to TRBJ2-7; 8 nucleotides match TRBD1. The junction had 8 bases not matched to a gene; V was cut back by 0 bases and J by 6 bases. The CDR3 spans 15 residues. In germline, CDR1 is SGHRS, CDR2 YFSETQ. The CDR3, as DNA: TGCGCCAGCAGCTTGGGGACAGGGAGTCACCGCGAGCAGTACTTC. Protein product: CASSLGTGSHREQYF.

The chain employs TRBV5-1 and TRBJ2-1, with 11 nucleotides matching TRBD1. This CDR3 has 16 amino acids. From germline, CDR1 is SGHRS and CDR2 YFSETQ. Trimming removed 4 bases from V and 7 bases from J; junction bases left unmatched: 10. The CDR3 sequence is CASSQNRDRGLNEQFF. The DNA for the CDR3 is TGCGCCAGCAGCCAAAACCGGGACAGGGGGTTAAATGAGCAGTTCTTC.

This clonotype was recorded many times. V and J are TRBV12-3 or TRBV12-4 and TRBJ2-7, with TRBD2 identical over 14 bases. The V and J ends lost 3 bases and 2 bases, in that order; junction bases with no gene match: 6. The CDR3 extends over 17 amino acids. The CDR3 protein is CASSFSGTSGSAYEQYF. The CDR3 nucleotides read TGTGCCAGCAGTTTTTCCGGGACTAGCGGGAGTGCCTACGAGCAGTACTTC.

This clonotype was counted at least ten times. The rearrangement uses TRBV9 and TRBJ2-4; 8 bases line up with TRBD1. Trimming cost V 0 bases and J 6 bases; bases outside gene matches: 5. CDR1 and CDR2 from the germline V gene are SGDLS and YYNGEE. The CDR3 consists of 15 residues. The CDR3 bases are TGTGCCAGCAGCGTAGTTCCAGGGGGCCCAAACATTCAGTACTTC. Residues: CASSVVPGGPNIQYF.

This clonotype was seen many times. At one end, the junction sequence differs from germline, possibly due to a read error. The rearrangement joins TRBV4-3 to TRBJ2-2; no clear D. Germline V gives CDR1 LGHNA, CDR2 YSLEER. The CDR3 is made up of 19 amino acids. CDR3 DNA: TGCGCCAGCAGCCACCCCCGGATCCAGAAGATTTGGAACCCCGGGGAGCTGTTTTTT. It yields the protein CASSHPRIQKIWNPGELFF.

CDR3 bases: TGTGCCAGCTCACCACCGGGGGGTGAGGCTTTCTTT. This gives the protein CASSPPGGEAFF. This chain joins TRBV18 and TRBJ1-1, with TRBD1 as a possible D gene (5 bases). This CDR3 has 12 amino acids. Trimming took 0 bases from V and 11 from J, leaving 10 bases between them. The V gene's germline CDR1 is KGHSH and CDR2 LQKENI.

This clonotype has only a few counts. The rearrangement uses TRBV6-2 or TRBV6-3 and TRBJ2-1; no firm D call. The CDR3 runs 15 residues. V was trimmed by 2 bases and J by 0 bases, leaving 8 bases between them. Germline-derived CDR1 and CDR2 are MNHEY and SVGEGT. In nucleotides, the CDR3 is TGTGCCAGCAGTTACCCCGGGTACTCCTACAATGAGCAGTTCTTC. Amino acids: CASSYPGYSYNEQFF.

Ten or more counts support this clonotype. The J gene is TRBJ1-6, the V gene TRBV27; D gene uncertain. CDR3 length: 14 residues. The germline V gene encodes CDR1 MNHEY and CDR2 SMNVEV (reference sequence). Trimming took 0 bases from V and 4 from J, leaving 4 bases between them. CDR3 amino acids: CASSLSGYNSPLHF. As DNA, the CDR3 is TGTGCCAGCAGTTTATCCGGATATAATTCACCCCTCCACTTT.

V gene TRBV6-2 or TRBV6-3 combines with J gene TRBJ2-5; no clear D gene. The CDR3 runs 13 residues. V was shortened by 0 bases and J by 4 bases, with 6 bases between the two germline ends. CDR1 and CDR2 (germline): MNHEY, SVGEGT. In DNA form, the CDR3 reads TGTGCCAGCAGTTACTCGAATCGAGAGACCCAGTACTTC. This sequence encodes CASSYSNRETQYF.

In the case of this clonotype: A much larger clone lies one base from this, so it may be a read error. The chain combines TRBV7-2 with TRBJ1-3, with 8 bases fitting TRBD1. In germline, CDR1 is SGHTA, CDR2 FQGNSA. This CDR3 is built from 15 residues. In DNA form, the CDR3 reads TGTGCCAGCACCCCCGGACAGGGAGCAGGAAACACCATGTATTTT. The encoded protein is CASTPGQGAGNTMYF.

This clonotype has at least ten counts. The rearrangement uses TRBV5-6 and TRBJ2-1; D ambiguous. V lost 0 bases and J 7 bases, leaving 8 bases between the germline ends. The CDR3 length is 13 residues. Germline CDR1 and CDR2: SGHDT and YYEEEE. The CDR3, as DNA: TGTGCCAGCAGCTTGGGCCCACGGAATGAGCAGTTCTTC. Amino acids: CASSLGPRNEQFF.